This is a list of T cell receptor beta chains from one sample in a study of CD8 T cells in ankylosing spondylitis. MiXCR, applied by TCRdb to the 5' RACE reads, yields one record per CDR3 protein. The data hold a few hundred thousand distinct CDR3 sequences, with 15% to 20% observed a single time. Sequenced sample: blood, either unsorted or a sorted T cell fraction (not recorded which). These receptors all stem from a male donor with ankylosing spondylitis or in good health (not recorded which). CDR3s include the opening cysteine and the closing phenylalanine or tryptophan. Each record gives: V gene, D gene, J gene, clone size, CDR3 protein, CDR3 DNA. The D gene is left open where the match is weak. Not every row has a clone size; where given, it reads once, few, many or a size class.

TRBV11-1,TRBD1,TRBJ2-3,few,CASSPGQGASTDTQYF,TGTGCCAGCAGCCCGGGGCAGGGGGCGAGCACAGATACGCAGTATTTT
TRBV20-1,NA,TRBJ2-1,NA,CSASGRESYNEQFF,TGCAGTGCTAGTGGTCGGGAGTCCTACAATGAGCAGTTCTTC
TRBV10-3,NA,TRBJ1-2,NA,CATSGPGDYGYTF,TGTGCCACCTCAGGCCCAGGGGACTATGGCTACACCTTC
TRBV29-1,NA,TRBJ1-3,few,CSVVGQEGNTIYF,TGCAGCGTTGTGGGTCAGGAGGGAAACACCATATATTTT
TRBV4-1,TRBD2,TRBJ2-1,few,CATAGGRNEQFF,TGCGCCACTGCGGGAGGGCGGAATGAGCAGTTCTTC
TRBV15,TRBD2,TRBJ2-7,NA,CATSRDSAAGVHEQYF,TGTGCCACCAGCAGAGATTCGGCAGCGGGAGTCCACGAGCAGTACTTC
TRBV21-1,NA,TRBJ2-1,NA,CASSIFNGKREASYNEQFF,TGTGCCAGCAGCATTTTTAATGGAAAGCGGGAGGCCTCCTACAATGAGCAGTTCTTC
TRBV12-3/TRBV12-4,TRBD1,TRBJ2-7,few,CASSLGQGTGYEQYF,TGTGCCAGCAGTCTAGGACAGGGGACCGGCTACGAGCAGTACTTC
TRBV9,NA,TRBJ2-7,NA,CASSVVDSPYEQYF,TGTGCCAGCAGCGTAGTCGATAGCCCCTACGAGCAGTACTTC
TRBV10-3,NA,TRBJ2-7,NA,CAIDSRGGGCYEQYF,TGTGCCATCGACTCCAGGGGGGGGGGTTGTTACGAGCAGTACTTC
TRBV4-1,NA,TRBJ2-5,few,CASSQDPADQETQYF,TGCGCCAGCAGCCAAGATCCGGCAGACCAAGAGACCCAGTACTTC
TRBV4-1,NA,TRBJ2-7,many,CASSQVGPYEQYF,TGCGCCAGCAGCCAAGTCGGCCCCTACGAGCAGTACTTC
TRBV27,NA,TRBJ2-2,few,CASSLSPGATGELFF,TGTGCCAGCAGTTTATCGCCAGGGGCCACCGGGGAGCTGTTTTTT
TRBV29-1,NA,TRBJ2-2,NA,CSVRQETGELFF,TGCAGCGTTCGACAGGAGACCGGGGAGCTGTTTTTT
TRBV15,NA,TRBJ2-1,NA,CATSRGTGVNEQFF,TGTGCCACCAGCAGAGGGACGGGAGTTAATGAGCAGTTCTTC
TRBV29-1,NA,TRBJ2-7,few,CSVDHPGSGRRKQYF,TGCAGCGTTGATCATCCGGGTAGCGGCCGACGGAAGCAGTACTTC
TRBV5-1,NA,TRBJ2-5,many,CASSFSGLQETQYF,TGCGCCAGCAGCTTCAGCGGTCTCCAAGAGACCCAGTACTTC
TRBV4-1,NA,TRBJ2-3,NA,CASSSGTYDAGTQYF,TGCGCCAGCAGCTCCGGGACTTACGACGCAGGTACGCAGTATTTT
TRBV6-5,NA,TRBJ2-3,NA,CASSDSITDTQYF,TGTGCCAGCAGCGACTCCATCACAGATACGCAGTATTTT
TRBV27,TRBD2,TRBJ2-2,few,CASSLGPWDYGTGELFF,TGTGCCAGCAGTTTAGGGCCCTGGGACTACGGGACCGGGGAGCTGTTTTTT
TRBV4-1,NA,TRBJ2-3,many,CASSHESGTGNTDTQYF,TGCGCCAGCAGCCACGAATCTGGGACGGGAAACACAGATACGCAGTATTTT
TRBV7-9,TRBD1,TRBJ1-2,NA,CASSLIRGQTWGYTF,TGTGCCAGCAGCTTAATTCGGGGACAGACTTGGGGCTACACCTTC
TRBV6-2/TRBV6-3,NA,TRBJ1-1,few,CASSYAIGRGILAEAFF,TGTGCCAGCAGTTACGCGATAGGACGGGGAATTTTGGCTGAAGCTTTCTTT
TRBV29-1,NA,TRBJ2-2,many,CSVEPRDTGSTGELFF,TGCAGCGTTGAGCCCCGGGACACCGGGTCCACCGGGGAGCTGTTTTTT
TRBV3-1,TRBD2,TRBJ2-1,few,CASSQLPGLAGTSSYNEQFF,TGTGCCAGCAGCCAGCTGCCGGGACTAGCGGGAACGAGCTCCTACAATGAGCAGTTCTTC
TRBV21-1,NA,TRBJ2-5,few,CASSTLEREETQYF,TGTGCCAGCAGCACCCTGGAGAGGGAAGAGACCCAGTACTTC
TRBV20-1,TRBD2,TRBJ2-1,NA,CSARGTSGDNEQFF,TGCAGTGCTAGAGGGACTAGCGGGGACAATGAGCAGTTCTTC
TRBV19,NA,TRBJ2-1,NA,CASSIGIAEISYNEQFF,TGTGCCAGTAGTATAGGGATAGCGGAAATTTCCTACAATGAGCAGTTCTTC
TRBV9,NA,TRBJ2-7,few,CASSVDGLGEQYF,TGTGCCAGCAGCGTAGACGGGCTAGGCGAGCAGTACTTC
TRBV4-1,NA,TRBJ2-7,many,CASSQGTLYEQYF,TGCGCCAGCAGCCAAGGGACTCTCTACGAGCAGTACTTC
TRBV14,NA,TRBJ2-3,few,CASSQDHLSLVDTQYF,TGTGCCAGCAGCCAAGACCACCTTTCCCTAGTCGATACGCAGTATTTT
TRBV3-1,NA,TRBJ2-3,NA,CASSQGQRTDTQYF,TGTGCCAGCAGCCAAGGGCAACGCACAGATACGCAGTATTTT
TRBV25-1,NA,TRBJ2-3,NA,CASSSGTQYF,TGTGCCAGCAGTTCCGGGACGCAGTATTTT
TRBV5-5,NA,TRBJ2-1,NA,CASSLEPGNPYNEQFF,TGTGCCAGCAGCTTGGAACCAGGGAATCCCTACAATGAGCAGTTCTTC
TRBV27,NA,TRBJ2-3,NA,CASSISSHPQYF,TGTGCCAGCAGTATCTCTAGCCATCCGCAGTATTTT
TRBV4-2,TRBD2,TRBJ2-5,NA,CASSQDPSGGPSGTQYF,TGTGCCAGCAGCCAAGACCCTAGCGGAGGCCCCAGCGGGACCCAGTACTTC
TRBV20-1,NA,TRBJ2-1,NA,CSAPVLGNEQFF,TGCAGTGCTCCTGTCCTTGGGAATGAGCAGTTCTTC
TRBV24-1,NA,TRBJ2-3,NA,CATSDTYADTQYF,TGTGCCACCAGTGACACATATGCAGATACGCAGTATTTT
TRBV7-6,NA,TRBJ2-2,NA,CASSTSLEPDTGELFF,TGTGCCAGCAGCACAAGCCTGGAACCGGACACCGGGGAGCTGTTTTTT
TRBV27,NA,TRBJ1-5,few,CASSLNLPGNQPQHF,TGTGCCAGCAGTTTAAATCTACCGGGCAATCAGCCCCAGCATTTT
TRBV25-1,NA,TRBJ1-1,few,CASSGQQGLTEAFF,TGTGCCAGCAGTGGACAACAGGGTTTGACTGAAGCTTTCTTT
TRBV20-1,NA,TRBJ2-7,NA,CSASDLSASYEQYF,TGCAGTGCTAGTGACCTCTCGGCCAGCTACGAGCAGTACTTC
TRBV20-1,NA,TRBJ1-1,many,CSVRGTRGWTEAFF,TGCAGTGTCCGAGGGACAAGAGGTTGGACTGAAGCTTTCTTT
TRBV5-6,NA,TRBJ1-5,NA,CASSLKGSGGNQPQHF,TGTGCCAGCAGCCTCAAAGGGTCCGGGGGCAATCAGCCCCAGCATTTT
TRBV11-2,TRBD2,TRBJ2-1,NA,CASSSGLGGPSEQFF,TGTGCCAGCAGCTCGGGACTAGGGGGACCGAGTGAGCAGTTCTTC
TRBV6-5,TRBD1,TRBJ2-4,many,CASSSDRGRGKNIQYF,TGTGCCAGCAGTTCCGACAGGGGTAGGGGCAAAAACATTCAGTACTTC
TRBV12-3/TRBV12-4,NA,TRBJ2-7,many,CASSPISYEQYF,TGTGCCAGCAGTCCGATCAGCTACGAGCAGTACTTC
TRBV24-1,TRBD1,TRBJ2-5,NA,CATSDPRDRGETQYF,TGTGCCACCAGTGATCCCCGGGACAGGGGAGAGACCCAGTACTTC
TRBV5-1,TRBD1,TRBJ1-2,NA,CASSFQGADGYTF,TGCGCCAGCAGCTTTCAGGGGGCGGATGGCTACACCTTC
TRBV12-3/TRBV12-4,NA,TRBJ2-7,many,CASSPTGDTSYEQYF,TGTGCCAGCAGCCCGACAGGCGATACTTCCTACGAGCAGTACTTC